This passage covers 13 T cell receptor beta chains from one sample sequenced in a study of blood T cell repertoires in COVID-19. Sequenced by immunoSEQ multiplex PCR; TCRdb stores in-frame clones only, minus some. This sample has around 28,000 clones; approximately 83% occur once, and the top ten carry about 29%. Sequencing was performed on peripheral blood. The receptors come from an elderly woman with COVID-19, enrolled during active disease.

J is TRBJ1-2 and V is TRBV3-1 (or the pseudogene TRBV3-2); D is unresolved. V lost 4 bases and J 4 bases, leaving 13 bases between the germline ends. The germline V gene has CDR1 LGHDT and CDR2 YNNKEL (reference sequence). This CDR3 spans 14 amino acids. The CDR3 is CASSPPAGSYGYTF. The CDR3 DNA follows: TGTGCCAGCAGCCCCCCAGCGGGTTCCTATGGCTACACCTTC.

This sequence joins TRBV9 and TRBJ2-2, with 7 bases lining up with TRBD2. CDR1 SGDLS and CDR2 YYNGEE come from the germline V gene. The CDR3 spans 16 residues. With V trimmed by 3 bases and J by 6 bases, 11 bases remained unmatched. The CDR3: CASSAREGIRAGELFF. CDR3 nucleotides: TGTGCCAGCAGCGCCAGGGAGGGGATTAGAGCCGGGGAGCTGTTTTTT.

This clone was recorded a few times. One junction end disagrees with the germline gene, perhaps due to a read error. The genes are TRBV6-1 and TRBJ1-5, with 8 bases matching TRBD1. Germline V gene data show CDR1 as MNHNS and CDR2 as SASEGT. CDR3 length equals 14 residues. The CDR3 DNA follows: TGTGCCAGCAGGGAAGGACAGGGAGGCCAGCCCCAGCATTTT. This translates into CASREGQGGQPQHF.

V usage is TRBV5-1 and J usage is TRBJ1-2; weak D call: TRBD1 (6 bases). This CDR3 is built from 17 residues. Trimming took 0 bases from V and 3 from J, leaving 18 bases between them. In germline, CDR1 is SGHRS, CDR2 YFSETQ. Here the CDR3 DNA reads TGCGCCAGCAGCTTGGACCGCGTCAGGGGAGAGGACTATGGCTACACCTTC. Translated: CASSLDRVRGEDYGYTF.

J is TRBJ2-5 and V is TRBV2; 10 bases match TRBD1. This CDR3 has 16 residues. Germline-derived CDR1 and CDR2 are SNHLY and FYNNEI. V trimming: 3 bases; J trimming: 4 bases; junction bases outside the gene matches: 8. The CDR3 nucleotides read TGTGCCAGCAGTGAGATTCTGGGACAGGGGCGAGAGACCCAGTACTTC. Translating gives CASSEILGQGRETQYF. Full variable domain (remainder filled in from reference TRBV2 and TRBJ2-5): EPEVTQTPSHQVTQMGQEVILRCVPISNHLYFYWYRQILGQKVEFLVSFYNNEISEKSEIFDDQFSVERPDGSNFTLKIRSTKLEDSAMYFCASSEILGQGRETQYFGPGTRLLVL.

The rearrangement uses TRBV15 and TRBJ1-3; D is perhaps TRBD1 (6 bases). The CDR3 loop spans 15 amino acids. Between the trimmed V and J ends, which lost 5 bases and 8 bases, there was a span of 19 bases. CDR1 and CDR2 (germline): LNHNV, YYDKDF (reference sequence). The CDR3 loop is CATSQKGTISHTIYF. The DNA for the CDR3 is TGTGCCACCAGCCAAAAGGGGACAATCTCTCACACCATATATTTT.

Regarding this clone: Other DNA sequences from this sample encode an identical CDR3 as well. The gene calls are TRBV19 and TRBJ1-3; D is unclear. The CDR3 is made up of 15 amino acids. CDR1 is LNHDA and CDR2 is SQIVND in the germline V gene (reference sequence). Trimming left V 2 bases short and J 0 bases short, with 8 bases between. The CDR3 reads CASSIRGFSGNTIYF. CDR3 coding DNA: TGTGCCAGTAGTATACGCGGGTTCTCTGGAAACACCATATATTTT. Looking up the rest from reference TRBV19 and TRBJ1-3 gives the full variable domain: DGGITQSPKYLFRKEGQNVTLSCEQNLNHDAMYWYRQDPGQGLRLIYYSQIVNDFQKGDIAEGYSVSREKKESFPLTVTSAQKNPTAFYLCASSIRGFSGNTIYFGEGSWLTVV.

V usage is TRBV27 and J usage is TRBJ2-1; D is possibly TRBD1 (5 bases). Trimming took off 5 bases at V and 5 bases at J, with 16 bases between the two ends. The CDR3 runs to 15 residues. Germline CDR1 MNHEY, CDR2 SMNVEV (reference sequence). In DNA, the CDR3 is TGTGCCAGCAGTATGAGGTCAGGGCCCCACAATGAGCAGTTCTTC. It is translated as CASSMRSGPHNEQFF.

The V call is TRBV7-3, the J call TRBJ2-6; tentatively, D is TRBD1 (5 bases). Trimming stripped 2 bases from V and 0 bases from J, with 11 bases between. This CDR3 is built from 17 residues. The V gene's germline CDR1 is SGHTA and CDR2 FQGTGA. Written as DNA, the CDR3 is TGTGCCAGCAGCTTACGTCCGGACAACTCTGGGGCCAACGTCCTGACTTTC. It translates to CASSLRPDNSGANVLTF.

V usage is TRBV6-5 and J usage is TRBJ2-3, with TRBD2 as a possible D gene (5 bases). The CDR3 consists of 14 residues. Germline CDR1 and CDR2: MNHEY and SVGAGI. V lost 5 bases and J 2 bases, leaving 11 bases between the germline ends. Here the CDR3 reads CASSRRGYTDTQYF. The DNA of the CDR3 is TGTGCCAGCAGTAGACGCGGGTACACAGATACGCAGTATTTT.

This clone was seen once. V is TRBV30 and J is TRBJ2-7; 10 bases fit TRBD1. The CDR3 is made up of 13 amino acids. CDR1 is GTSNPN, CDR2 SVGIG, per germline (reference sequence). Germline trimming cut 2 bases from V and 10 bases from J; bases unmatched to any gene: 8. The CDR3 loop reads CAWSSGTGVLQYF. For the CDR3, the DNA is TGTGCCTGGAGTTCCGGGACAGGGGTACTACAGTACTTC.

The chain joins TRBV5-1 to TRBJ2-7; TRBD1 agrees at 9 bases. The V gene's germline CDR1 is SGHRS and CDR2 YFSETQ. With 4 bases clipped from V and 0 bases from J, the junction kept 2 bases outside the gene matches. The CDR3 has 14 residues. The CDR3 loop is CASSVDRGSYEQYF. The CDR3 nucleotides read TGCGCCAGCAGCGTGGACAGGGGCTCCTACGAGCAGTACTTC.

The chain employs TRBV6-5 and TRBJ1-2; 7 bases are a match to TRBD1. V shed 7 bases, J shed 6 bases, and the junction held 8 bases outside the gene matches. Per germline, CDR1 MNHEY and CDR2 SVGAGI. The CDR3 runs to 13 residues. Here the CDR3 reads CASNDRDLDGYTF. Written as DNA, the CDR3 is TGTGCCAGCAACGACAGGGATCTGGATGGCTACACCTTC.